What follows are 9 T cell receptor beta chains derived from one specimen sequenced in a study of metastatic and nonmetastatic thyroid tumors. Among the patients, none had received any treatment before thyroid surgery. TCRdb redid the clone calls on the PCR reads using MiXCR. The table lists tens of thousands of clones, roughly 25% of them singletons. Sequencing was performed on blood. These receptors were taken from a female donor with papillary thyroid cancer or a benign thyroid nodule (not recorded which). Some clones in this sample may be carry-over from other donors' samples.

A few counts support this clone. V gene TRBV24-1 combines with J gene TRBJ2-2; D is perhaps TRBD1 (7 bases). This CDR3 region has 14 residues. V lost 7 bases and J 5 bases, leaving 13 bases between the germline ends. Per the germline V gene, CDR1 is KGHDR and CDR2 is SFDVKD. The CDR3 spells CATRDREETGELFF. CDR3 coding DNA: TGTGCCACCAGAGACAGGGAGGAAACCGGGGAGCTGTTTTTT.

Many counts were recorded for this clone. This chain joins TRBV4-1 and TRBJ2-2; D is undetermined. V shed 4 bases and J shed 4 bases, with 4 bases lying between them. CDR1 and CDR2 (germline): MGHRA, YSYEKL. The CDR3 has 12 amino acids. The CDR3 is CASSPVTGELFF. The CDR3 DNA reads as TGCGCCAGCAGCCCTGTCACCGGGGAGCTGTTTTTT.

The table lists this clone with a few counts. The chain is built from TRBV4-2 and TRBJ2-2, with 8 bases lining up with TRBD1. The CDR3 sequence is 16 residues long. Looked up from germline, CDR1 is LGHNA and CDR2 is YNFKEQ. Unmatched junction bases numbered 6, after V lost 2 bases and J lost 4 bases. CDR3 residues: CASSQPTGESTGELFF. The CDR3 nucleotides read TGTGCCAGCAGCCAACCGACAGGGGAGAGCACCGGGGAGCTGTTTTTT.

This clone came up many times. The CDR3 DNA is TGTGCCAGCTCACCAAGTGCAGGATCCAAAAACATTCAGTACTTC. Protein: CASSPSAGSKNIQYF. The chain couples TRBV18 to TRBJ2-4; D not certain. Germline CDR1 is KGHSH and CDR2 is LQKENI. The V end lost 2 bases, the J end lost 2 bases, and 10 bases lay between the germline ends. This CDR3 is built from 15 residues.

The V call is TRBV11-2, the J call TRBJ2-3, with D hard to call. Per the germline V gene, CDR1 is SGHAT and CDR2 is FQNNGV. V was clipped by 5 bases and J by 5 bases, with 17 bases between them. This CDR3 is built from 15 residues. CDR3 DNA sequence: TGTGCCAGCAGCCTTCTTCTTTTGGGCCAAGATACGCAGTATTTT. Protein: CASSLLLLGQDTQYF.

This clone has ten or more counts. The CDR3 region has the DNA TGCGCCAGCAGCTTGGGACAGGGGGTAGATCAGCCCCAGCATTTT. It translates to CASSLGQGVDQPQHF. The chain joins TRBV5-1 to TRBJ1-5, with TRBD1 matching over 9 bases. V lost 0 bases to trimming and J lost 5 bases; unmatched junction nucleotides: 3. Per germline, CDR1 SGHRS and CDR2 YFSETQ. The CDR3 length is 15 residues.

On this clone: A read error is possible here, since a much larger clone lies one base away. The chain carries TRBV29-1 and TRBJ2-7; 9 bases match TRBD1. Germline V gene lookup returns CDR1 SQVTM and CDR2 ANQGSEA. The CDR3 is 11 residues long. Germline trimming cut 8 bases from V and 9 bases from J; bases unmatched to any gene: 8. The CDR3 spells CSSRTGVGQYF. The CDR3 DNA reads TGCAGCTCCAGGACAGGGGTCGGGCAGTACTTC.

This clone has a count of ten or more. The chain uses TRBV4-2 and TRBJ2-2; TRBD2 agrees at 14 bases. The CDR3 is 17 amino acids. CDR1 is LGHNA and CDR2 is YNFKEQ in the germline V gene. V gave up 6 bases and J gave up 1 base; unmatched junction bases: 4. This CDR3 reads CASSAGTSGRNTGELFF. DNA for the CDR3: TGTGCCAGCAGTGCCGGGACTAGCGGGAGGAACACCGGGGAGCTGTTTTTT.

This clone was picked up many times. The chain uses TRBV6-6 and TRBJ2-5; weak D call: TRBD2 (5 bases). Trimming removed 2 bases from V and 5 bases from J, with 15 bases in between. CDR1 is MNHNY, CDR2 SVGAGI, per germline (reference sequence). This CDR3 has 15 residues. The CDR3, as DNA: TGTGCCAGCAGTTACGAACACATTCCGGGGGAGACCCAGTACTTC. Protein: CASSYEHIPGETQYF.